The 25 T cell receptor beta chains below all came from one sample that was sequenced in a study of blood T cell repertoires in COVID-19. The method was immunoSEQ multiplex PCR; TCRdb's version includes in-frame clones alone and lacks a portion of them. The sample carries roughly 480,000 clones, roughly nine tenths recorded once. Sequences were obtained from peripheral blood. The receptors here all came from a man between 18 and 29 years old with COVID-19, enrolled during active disease.

This chain links TRBV5-8 with TRBJ1-1; D remains ambiguous. This CDR3 spans 13 amino acids. The germline V gene has CDR1 SGHTS and CDR2 YDEGEE. Trimming left V 4 bases short and J 4 bases short, with 11 bases between. The CDR3 nucleotides read TGTGCCAGCAGCCGGAGGGAGGGCACTGAAGCTTTCTTT. Translated: CASSRREGTEAFF. The full variable domain, rest sourced from reference TRBV5-8 and TRBJ1-1, is EAGVTQSPTHLIKTRGQQATLRCSPISGHTSVYWYQQALGLGLQFLLWYDEGEERNRGNFPPRFSGRQFPNYSSELNVNALELEDSALYLCASSRREGTEAFFGQGTRLTVV.

This clone was counted between two and nine times. The chain combines TRBV27 with TRBJ1-2; unclear D gene. V was clipped by 1 base and J by 1 base, with 10 bases between them. This CDR3 spans 15 amino acids. Per the germline V gene, CDR1 is MNHEY and CDR2 is SMNVEV (reference sequence). In DNA, the CDR3 is TGTGCCAGCAGTTTATTTTACGGAGGTAACTATGGCTACACCTTC. Translated, it gives CASSLFYGGNYGYTF.

A single count supports this clone. This rearrangement joins TRBV10-3 to TRBJ1-6, with TRBD1 matching over 11 bases. The CDR3 is made up of 15 amino acids. Germline V CDR1 and CDR2: ENHRY, SYGVKD. V was clipped by 5 bases and J by 7 bases; unmatched bases: 4. The CDR3 protein is CAISRGDRGNSPLHF. In DNA form, the CDR3 reads TGTGCCATCAGTAGAGGGGACAGGGGGAATTCACCCCTCCACTTT.

The V call is TRBV23-1, the J call TRBJ2-7, with 7 bases aligning to TRBD1. TRBV23-1 is designated an ORF whose function remains uncertain. This CDR3 has 17 residues. Unmatched junction bases numbered 20, after V lost 8 bases and J lost 4 bases. DNA for the CDR3: TGCGCCAGCCCAGCAATGGTCAAGCAACAGGGGTGGTACGAGCAGTACTTC. Translating it yields CASPAMVKQQGWYEQYF.

V and J are TRBV3-1 (or the pseudogene TRBV3-2) and TRBJ2-3; D gene ambiguous. The CDR3 runs 16 residues. The V and J ends lost 3 bases and 0 bases respectively, with 13 bases between them. CDR1 and CDR2 from the germline V gene are LGHDT and YNNKEL (reference sequence). In DNA, the CDR3 is TGTGCCAGCAGCCAGGAACCACAGCCTAGCACAGATACGCAGTATTTT. Translated, it gives CASSQEPQPSTDTQYF.

The chain recombines TRBV12-3 or TRBV12-4 with TRBJ1-1; the D is unclear. The CDR3 extends over 12 amino acids. Trimming took 3 bases from V and 5 from J, leaving 7 bases between them. The CDR3 DNA follows: TGTGCCAGCAGTTTCGGGAGGACTGAAGCTTTCTTT. Its protein is CASSFGRTEAFF.

This chain joins TRBV4-2 and TRBJ2-1; 12 bases match TRBD1. V shed 3 bases and J 9 bases; nucleotides not matched to a gene: 12. From germline, CDR1 is LGHNA and CDR2 YNFKEQ. The CDR3 extends over 17 amino acids. CDR3 nucleotide sequence: TGTGCCAGCAGCCATGCATCCGGGACAGGGGGCGTGGGTGAGCAGTTCTTC. It encodes CASSHASGTGGVGEQFF.

This sequence joins TRBV29-1 and TRBJ2-1; 9 positions agree with TRBD2. The CDR3 consists of 18 residues. J was trimmed by 2 bases and V by 1 base; bases with no gene match: 12. CDR1 and CDR2 (germline): SQVTM, ANQGSEA. CDR3 protein: CSVEGLAANFGAYNEQFF. The CDR3 nucleotides read TGCAGCGTTGAAGGACTAGCGGCCAACTTTGGGGCCTACAATGAGCAGTTCTTC.

The genes are TRBV25-1 and TRBJ2-5; D not resolved. Germline CDR1 reads MGHDK; CDR2 reads SYGVNS. The germline V and J ends were trimmed by 6 bases and 7 bases, with 12 bases remaining between them. The CDR3 sequence is 12 residues long. Written as DNA, the CDR3 is TGTGCCAGCAGCCCGGAGCCGGGGACCCAGTACTTC. Its protein product is CASSPEPGTQYF.

The V and J genes are TRBV6-2 or TRBV6-3 and TRBJ2-1; 11 nucleotides line up with TRBD2. This CDR3 has 15 residues. V was pared by 5 bases and J by 6 bases, with 6 bases of the junction left unmatched. Germline lookup yields CDR1 MNHEY and CDR2 SVGEGT. The CDR3 loop reads CASSTRSGGANEQFF. DNA for the CDR3: TGTGCCAGCAGTACTCGTAGCGGGGGGGCCAATGAGCAGTTCTTC.

The chain has TRBV9 and TRBJ2-1, with 7 bases that match TRBD1. The germline CDR1 and CDR2 sequences are SGDLS and YYNGEE. The CDR3 extends over 15 amino acids. Trimming cost V 0 bases and J 10 bases; bases outside gene matches: 10. CDR3 region: CASSVVGQPSSEQFF. In DNA, the CDR3 is TGTGCCAGCAGCGTAGTGGGACAGCCCTCATCGGAGCAGTTCTTC.

This clone was detected a few times. This rearrangement joins TRBV11-2 to TRBJ1-2; 7 bases map to TRBD1. There are 14 residues in the CDR3. After removal of 2 bases from V and 4 bases from J, the junction contained 4 bases not matched to a gene. CDR1 is SGHAT, CDR2 FQNNGV, per germline. This CDR3 reads CASSLTGARYGYTF. In nucleotides, the CDR3 is TGTGCCAGCAGCTTAACAGGGGCCCGCTATGGCTACACCTTC.

This rearrangement joins TRBV19 to TRBJ2-2; the match to TRBD2 covers 7 bases. J gave up 0 bases and V 7 bases, and 5 bases lay outside the gene matches. Germline V gene data show CDR1 as LNHDA and CDR2 as SQIVND (reference sequence). The CDR3 is 15 amino acids. CDR3 protein: CASKLTSANTGELFF. The CDR3 DNA reads TGTGCCAGTAAACTTACTAGCGCGAACACCGGGGAGCTGTTTTTT.

As regards this clone: Additional DNA sequences in this sample encode the identical CDR3. The chain recombines TRBV12-3 or TRBV12-4 with TRBJ2-7; 7 nucleotides match TRBD2. The length of the CDR3 is 12 residues. The J segment lost 6 bases and the V segment lost 6 bases, leaving 5 bases of the junction unmatched. The CDR3 DNA is TGTGCCAGCAGCCCGACTAGCAGCGAGCAGTACTTC. Protein sequence: CASSPTSSEQYF.

The J gene is TRBJ2-1, the V gene TRBV12-5, with D tentatively TRBD1 (6 bases). V shed 4 bases and J shed 0 bases, with 10 bases lying between them. The CDR3 runs to 15 residues. Per the germline V gene, CDR1 is LGHNT and CDR2 is FRNRAP. The CDR3 spells CASGWGQSSYNEQFF. Written as DNA, the CDR3 is TGTGCTAGTGGTTGGGGGCAGAGCTCCTACAATGAGCAGTTCTTC.

V usage is TRBV15 and J usage is TRBJ1-2; weak D call: TRBD1 (5 bases). CDR3 size: 13 residues. CDR1 and CDR2 from the germline V gene are LNHNV and YYDKDF (reference sequence). Deletions cut 4 bases from V and 2 bases from J, with 8 bases between. The CDR3 region is CATSIYRNYGYTF. Written as DNA, the CDR3 is TGTGCCACCAGCATATACAGGAACTATGGCTACACCTTC.

This chain links TRBV7-8 with TRBJ1-5; 7 nucleotides agree with TRBD1. The V gene's germline CDR1 is SGHVS and CDR2 FQNEAQ. CDR3 size: 15 residues. Trimming removed 5 bases from V and 2 bases from J; junction bases left unmatched: 6. The CDR3 sequence: CASSETGNGNQPQHF. In nucleotides, the CDR3 is TGTGCCAGCAGCGAGACAGGGAACGGCAATCAGCCCCAGCATTTT.

The V gene is TRBV16, the J gene TRBJ2-3; no definite D call. Germline V gives CDR1 KGHSY, CDR2 FQNENV. The V and J ends lost 0 bases and 2 bases respectively, with 6 bases between them. The CDR3 is made up of 14 amino acids. The DNA for the CDR3 is TGTGCCAGCAGCCAATCGCCAGACACAGATACGCAGTATTTT. Its protein is CASSQSPDTDTQYF.

The CDR3 protein is CASSLEHRAYYGYTF. The CDR3 nucleotides read TGCGCCAGCAGCTTGGAACACAGGGCCTACTATGGCTACACCTTC. The rearrangement joins TRBV5-1 to TRBJ1-2; D may be TRBD1 (6 bases). Between the trimmed V and J ends, which lost 0 bases and 3 bases, there was a span of 12 bases. CDR1 and CDR2 from the germline V gene are SGHRS and YFSETQ. The CDR3 runs to 15 residues. Full variable domain (remainder filled in from reference TRBV5-1 and TRBJ1-2): KAGVTQTPRYLIKTRGQQVTLSCSPISGHRSVSWYQQTPGQGLQFLFEYFSETQRNKGNFPGRFSGRQFSNSRSEMNVSTLELGDSALYLCASSLEHRAYYGYTFGSGTRLTVV.

This clone was observed a handful of times. The rearrangement uses TRBV5-6 and TRBJ2-7; 9 bases agree with TRBD1. The CDR3 length is 18 residues. The trim removed 4 bases at V and 0 bases at J, leaving 14 bases unmatched. Germline-derived CDR1 and CDR2 are SGHDT and YYEEEE. DNA for the CDR3: TGTGCCAGCAGCGAGGACACTAACAGGGACAGGGTCTCCTACGAGCAGTACTTC. Translated, it gives CASSEDTNRDRVSYEQYF.

The rearrangement joins TRBV9 to TRBJ2-1; 11 nucleotides match TRBD2. The junction had 11 bases not matched to a gene; V was cut back by 3 bases and J by 0 bases. This CDR3 has 19 amino acids. CDR1 and CDR2 (germline): SGDLS, YYNGEE. CDR3 coding DNA: TGTGCCAGCAGCGATCCCCTAGCGGGAGGCCCGAGCTCCTACAATGAGCAGTTCTTC. Encoded protein: CASSDPLAGGPSSYNEQFF.

The chain uses TRBV27 and TRBJ1-2; 7 bases are shared with TRBD1. Germline values: CDR1 MNHEY, CDR2 SMNVEV (reference sequence). The CDR3 loop spans 15 amino acids. Losses at the gene ends were 3 bases for V and 2 bases for J; bases not matched to a gene: 6. CDR3 loop: CASSFRAGGNYGYTF. Written as DNA, the CDR3 is TGTGCCAGCAGTTTCCGGGCAGGGGGGAACTATGGCTACACCTTC.

V gene TRBV11-2 combines with J gene TRBJ2-5, with D possibly TRBD2 on 5 matching bases. Germline V CDR1 and CDR2: SGHAT, FQNNGV. The V gene lost 1 base and the J gene lost 5 bases, with 14 bases spanning the gap. The CDR3 consists of 15 residues. The CDR3 nucleotides are TGTGCCAGCAGCTTAGGAACGGGGAATAGGGAGACCCAGTACTTC. Translation: CASSLGTGNRETQYF.

The chain has TRBV11-2 and TRBJ1-1; 12 nucleotides agree with TRBD1. Germline V gene data show CDR1 as SGHAT and CDR2 as FQNNGV. Germline trimming cut 4 bases from V and 0 bases from J; bases unmatched to any gene: 6. The CDR3 totals 17 residues. The CDR3 DNA reads TGTGCCAGCAGCTCCCGGGACAGGGGGCGCCTGAACACTGAAGCTTTCTTT. This codes for CASSSRDRGRLNTEAFF.

The chain is built from TRBV24-1 and TRBJ2-1; 9 bases are shared with TRBD2. The V gene end was trimmed by 0 bases and the J gene end by 5 bases; junction bases not matched to a gene: 4. Germline values: CDR1 KGHDR, CDR2 SFDVKD. The CDR3 spans 16 residues. The CDR3 reads CATSDLDAGGNNEQFF. CDR3 nucleotides: TGTGCCACCAGTGATTTGGACGCGGGAGGGAACAATGAGCAGTTCTTC.